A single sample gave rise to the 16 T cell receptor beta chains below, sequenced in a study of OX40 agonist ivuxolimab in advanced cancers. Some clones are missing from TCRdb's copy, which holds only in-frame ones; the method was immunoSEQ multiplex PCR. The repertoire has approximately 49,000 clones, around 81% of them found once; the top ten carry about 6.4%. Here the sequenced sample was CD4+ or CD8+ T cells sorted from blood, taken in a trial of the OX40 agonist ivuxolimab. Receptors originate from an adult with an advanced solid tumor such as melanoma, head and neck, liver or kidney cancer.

The chain's CDR3 is CASSELAGGFGDGYTF. CDR3 nucleotides: TGTGCCAGCAGTGAATTGGCAGGGGGTTTCGGGGATGGCTACACCTTC. The chain employs TRBV6-1 and TRBJ1-2, with TRBD1 identical over 7 bases. The CDR3 covers 16 residues. The junction had 12 bases not matched to a gene; V was cut back by 2 bases and J by 6 bases. Germline V gene lookup returns CDR1 MNHNS and CDR2 SASEGT.

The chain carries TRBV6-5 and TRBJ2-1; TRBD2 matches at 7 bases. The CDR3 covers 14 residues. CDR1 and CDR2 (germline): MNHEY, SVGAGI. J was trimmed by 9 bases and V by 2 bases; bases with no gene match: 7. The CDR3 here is CASSYGLGEGEQFF. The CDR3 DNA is TGTGCCAGCAGTTACGGCCTTGGGGAGGGTGAGCAGTTCTTC.

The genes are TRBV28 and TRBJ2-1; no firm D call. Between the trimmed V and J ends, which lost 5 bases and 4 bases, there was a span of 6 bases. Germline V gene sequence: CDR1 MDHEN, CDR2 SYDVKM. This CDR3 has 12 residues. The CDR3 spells CASSGPYNEQFF. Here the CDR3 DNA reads TGTGCCAGCAGTGGGCCGTACAATGAGCAGTTCTTC.

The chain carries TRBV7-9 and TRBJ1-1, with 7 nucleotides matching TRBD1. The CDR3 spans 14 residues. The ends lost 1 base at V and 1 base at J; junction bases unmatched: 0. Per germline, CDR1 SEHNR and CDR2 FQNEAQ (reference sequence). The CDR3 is CASSLGQGNTEAFF. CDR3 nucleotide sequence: TGTGCCAGCAGCTTAGGACAGGGGAACACTGAAGCTTTCTTT. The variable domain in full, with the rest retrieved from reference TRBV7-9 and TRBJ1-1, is DTGVSQNPRHKITKRGQNVTFRCDPISEHNRLYWYRQTLGQGPEFLTYFQNEAQLEKSRLLSDRFSAERPKGSFSTLEIQRTEQGDSAMYLCASSLGQGNTEAFFGQGTRLTVV.

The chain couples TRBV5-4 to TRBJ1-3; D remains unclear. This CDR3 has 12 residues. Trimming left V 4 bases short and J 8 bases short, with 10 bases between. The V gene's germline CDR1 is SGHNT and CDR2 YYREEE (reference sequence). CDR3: CASSQELDTIYF. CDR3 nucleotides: TGTGCCAGCAGCCAAGAACTGGACACCATATATTTT. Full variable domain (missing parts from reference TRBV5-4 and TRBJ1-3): ETGVTQSPTHLIKTRGQQVTLRCSSQSGHNTVSWYQQALGQGPQFIFQYYREEENGRGNFPPRFSGLQFPNYSSELNVNALELDDSALYLCASSQELDTIYFGEGSWLTVV.

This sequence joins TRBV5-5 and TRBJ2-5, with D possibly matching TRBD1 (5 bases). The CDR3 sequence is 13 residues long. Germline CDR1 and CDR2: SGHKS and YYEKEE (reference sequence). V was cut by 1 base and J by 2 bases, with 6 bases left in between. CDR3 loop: CASSLRQQETQYF. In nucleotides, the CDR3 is TGTGCCAGCAGCTTGCGACAGCAAGAGACCCAGTACTTC.

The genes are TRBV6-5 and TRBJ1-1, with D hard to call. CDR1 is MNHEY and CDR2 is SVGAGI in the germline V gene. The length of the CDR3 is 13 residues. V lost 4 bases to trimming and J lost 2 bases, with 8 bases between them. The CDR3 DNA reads TGTGCCAGCAGTTGGACCCCCAACACTGAAGCTTTCTTT. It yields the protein CASSWTPNTEAFF.

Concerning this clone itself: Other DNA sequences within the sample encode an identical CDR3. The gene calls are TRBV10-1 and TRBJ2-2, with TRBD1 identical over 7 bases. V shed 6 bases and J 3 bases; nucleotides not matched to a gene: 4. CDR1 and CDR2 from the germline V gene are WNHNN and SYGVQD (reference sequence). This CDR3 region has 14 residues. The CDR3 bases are TGCGCCAGCAGCGACAGGGTCGACACCGGGGAGCTGTTTTTT. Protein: CASSDRVDTGELFF.

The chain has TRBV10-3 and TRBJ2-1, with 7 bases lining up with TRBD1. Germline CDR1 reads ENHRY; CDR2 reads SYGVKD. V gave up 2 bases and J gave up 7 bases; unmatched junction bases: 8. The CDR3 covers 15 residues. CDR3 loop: CAISEQGELENEQFF. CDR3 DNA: TGTGCCATCAGTGAGCAGGGGGAGTTGGAGAATGAGCAGTTCTTC.

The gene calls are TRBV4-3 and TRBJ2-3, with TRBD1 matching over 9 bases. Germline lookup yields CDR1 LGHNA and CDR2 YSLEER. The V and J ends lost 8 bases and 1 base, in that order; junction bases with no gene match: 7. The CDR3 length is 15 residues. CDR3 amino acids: CASGTGTGRTDTQYF. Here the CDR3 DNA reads TGCGCCAGCGGAACCGGGACAGGGCGCACAGATACGCAGTATTTT.

CDR3 loop: CASSLSQGLVGTGELFF. The CDR3 DNA is TGTGCCAGCAGTTTATCCCAGGGACTAGTAGGCACCGGGGAGCTGTTTTTT. J is TRBJ2-2 and V is TRBV27; 8 bases align to TRBD2. This CDR3 is 17 amino acids long. Germline V gene data show CDR1 as MNHEY and CDR2 as SMNVEV (reference sequence). The J segment lost 4 bases and the V segment lost 0 bases, leaving 7 bases of the junction unmatched.

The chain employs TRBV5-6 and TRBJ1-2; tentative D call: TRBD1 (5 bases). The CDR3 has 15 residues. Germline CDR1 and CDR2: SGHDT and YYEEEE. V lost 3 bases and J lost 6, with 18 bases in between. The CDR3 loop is CASSSTGLVVDGYTF. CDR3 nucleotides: TGTGCCAGCAGCTCCACAGGCCTAGTGGTCGATGGCTACACCTTC.

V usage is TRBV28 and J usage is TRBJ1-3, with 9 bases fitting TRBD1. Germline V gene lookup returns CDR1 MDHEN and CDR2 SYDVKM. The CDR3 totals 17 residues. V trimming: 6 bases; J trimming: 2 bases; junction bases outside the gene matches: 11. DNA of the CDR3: TGTGCCAGCAGCTGGGGGGGGACAGGGAGTACTGGAAACACCATATATTTT. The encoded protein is CASSWGGTGSTGNTIYF.

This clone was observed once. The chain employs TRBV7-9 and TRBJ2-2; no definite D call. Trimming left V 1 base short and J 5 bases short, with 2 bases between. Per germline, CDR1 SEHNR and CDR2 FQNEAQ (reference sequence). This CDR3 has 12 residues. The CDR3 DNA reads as TGTGCCAGCAGCTTAGTTACCGGGGAGCTGTTTTTT. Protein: CASSLVTGELFF.

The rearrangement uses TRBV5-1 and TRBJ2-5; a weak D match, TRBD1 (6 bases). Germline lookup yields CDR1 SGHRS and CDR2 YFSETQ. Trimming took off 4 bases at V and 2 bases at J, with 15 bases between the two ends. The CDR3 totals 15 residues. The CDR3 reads CASSPRTGLQETQYF. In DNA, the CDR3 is TGCGCCAGCAGCCCACGTACAGGGTTGCAAGAGACCCAGTACTTC.

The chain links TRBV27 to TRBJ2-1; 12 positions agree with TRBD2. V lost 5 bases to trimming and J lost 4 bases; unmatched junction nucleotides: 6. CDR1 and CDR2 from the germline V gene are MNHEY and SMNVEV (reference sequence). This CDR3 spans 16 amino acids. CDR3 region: CASSVTSGRIYNEQFF. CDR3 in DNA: TGTGCCAGCAGTGTAACTAGCGGGAGGATATACAATGAGCAGTTCTTC.